This TCR beta chain was sequenced for a study of T cell repertoires in cytomegalovirus infection. Background on the study: Public TCR beta signatures provided an indication of both CMV infection and a matching HLA type.

As to this clonotype: The antigen is not known.

CDR1 is SGHAT and CDR2 is FQNNGV in the germline V gene. The CDR3 runs 15 residues. V lost 8 bases and J lost 2, with 17 bases in between. A single record per CDR3 protein comes from TCRdb applying MiXCR to the reads. Counted here are roughly 990,000 distinct CDR3 sequences, roughly 30% occurring once; the ten biggest clones make up around an eighth. The receptor's source is a human donor in good health (CMV status not recorded). Some clones in this sample may be carry-over from other donors' samples. The sample consisted of cultured CD8+ T cells from PBMCs, taken from culture after CMV antigen stimulation. This chain links TRBV11-2 with TRBJ2-3; D not resolved. Here the CDR3 reads CASSPGSSFTDTQYF. The CDR3, as DNA: TGTGCCAGCTCCCCCGGTTCTTCCTTCACAGATACGCAGTATTTT.